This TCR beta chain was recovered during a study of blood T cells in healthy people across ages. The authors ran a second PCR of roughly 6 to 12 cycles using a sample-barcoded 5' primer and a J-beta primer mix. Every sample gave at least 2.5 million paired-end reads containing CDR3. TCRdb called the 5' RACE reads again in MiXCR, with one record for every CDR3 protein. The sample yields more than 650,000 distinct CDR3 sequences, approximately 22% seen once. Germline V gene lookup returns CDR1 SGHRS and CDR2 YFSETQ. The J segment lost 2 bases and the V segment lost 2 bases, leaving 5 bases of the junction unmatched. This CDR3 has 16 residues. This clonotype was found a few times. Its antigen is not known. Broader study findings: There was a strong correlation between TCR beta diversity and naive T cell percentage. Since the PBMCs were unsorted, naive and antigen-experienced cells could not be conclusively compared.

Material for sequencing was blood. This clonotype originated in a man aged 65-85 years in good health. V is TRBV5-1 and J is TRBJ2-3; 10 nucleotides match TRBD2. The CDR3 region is CASSFRLAGSTDTQYF. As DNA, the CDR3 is TGCGCCAGCAGCTTCAGACTAGCGGGCTCCACAGATACGCAGTATTTT.